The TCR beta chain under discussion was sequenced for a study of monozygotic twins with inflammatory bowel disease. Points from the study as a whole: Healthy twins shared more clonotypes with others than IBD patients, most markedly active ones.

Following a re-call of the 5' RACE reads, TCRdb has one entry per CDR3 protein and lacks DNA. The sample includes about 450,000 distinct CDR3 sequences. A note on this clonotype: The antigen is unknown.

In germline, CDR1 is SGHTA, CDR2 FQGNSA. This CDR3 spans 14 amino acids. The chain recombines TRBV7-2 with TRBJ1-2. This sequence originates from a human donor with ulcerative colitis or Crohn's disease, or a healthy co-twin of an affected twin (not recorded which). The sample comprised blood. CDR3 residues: CASSLRREDYGYTF.